This T cell receptor (beta chain) was recorded in a study of blood T cell repertoires in COVID-19. Study information: Acute and convalescent COVID-19 specimens originated in the United States, Italy and Spain. Sources were T cells, B-cell-depleted T cells, or PBMCs; the material itself was cDNA or gDNA.

The CDR3 runs to 15 residues. The J segment lost 8 bases and the V segment lost 5 bases, leaving 11 bases of the junction unmatched. CDR1 and CDR2 (germline): SGHVS, FQNEAQ. TCRdb keeps only in-frame clones here, not all; method: immunoSEQ multiplex PCR. The sample lists roughly 200,000 clones, roughly 83% occurring once. Input material: peripheral blood. The chain employs TRBV7-8 and TRBJ1-4; 7 bases are a match to TRBD1. The source is a middle-aged woman with COVID-19, enrolled during active disease. In DNA, the CDR3 is TGTGCCAGCAGCCCCCAGGGGGGTGGGGTCGAAAAACTGTTTTTT. As protein: CASSPQGGGVEKLFF.